This T cell receptor beta chain was recorded in a study of blood T cell repertoires in COVID-19. Study at large: PBMCs, B-cell-depleted T cells, or T cells were the source of the cDNA or gDNA that made up the material.

Assay used: immunoSEQ multiplex PCR; TCRdb lists only in-frame clones, some missing. This table holds roughly 100,000 clones, roughly 80% found once. Material: peripheral blood. This receptor was taken from a man aged 55 to 70 with acute or convalescent COVID-19.

The CDR3: CSVEVVDTLSTDTQYF. The CDR3 coding sequence is TGCAGCGTTGAAGTGGTGGACACCCTTAGCACAGATACGCAGTATTTT. This chain uses TRBV29-1 with TRBJ2-3; maybe TRBD1 (5 bases). The CDR3 covers 16 residues. Germline assignment: CDR1 SQVTM and CDR2 ANQGSEA. Between the trimmed V and J ends, which lost 1 base and 0 bases, there was a span of 14 bases.